Given below is one T cell receptor beta chain in context. This entry is derived from a study of cytomegalovirus exposure and HLA in healthy donors. PCR employed 60 Vbeta and 13 Jbeta primers. Libraries were prepared by immunoSEQ multiplex PCR; TCRdb keeps only in-frame clonotypes and omits some of them. Here the sample spans more than 85,000 clones, roughly 60% being singletons. With 4 bases clipped from V and 1 base from J, the junction kept 4 bases outside the gene matches. Germline V gene lookup returns CDR1 SGHRS and CDR2 YFSETQ. CDR3 size: 14 residues. The chain has TRBV5-1 and TRBJ1-1; TRBD1 matches at 7 bases. The source is a human donor in good health. The sequencing input was PBMCs. In DNA form, the CDR3 reads TGCGCCAGCAGCCCGGGACAGACGAACACTGAAGCTTTCTTT. This gives the protein CASSPGQTNTEAFF.